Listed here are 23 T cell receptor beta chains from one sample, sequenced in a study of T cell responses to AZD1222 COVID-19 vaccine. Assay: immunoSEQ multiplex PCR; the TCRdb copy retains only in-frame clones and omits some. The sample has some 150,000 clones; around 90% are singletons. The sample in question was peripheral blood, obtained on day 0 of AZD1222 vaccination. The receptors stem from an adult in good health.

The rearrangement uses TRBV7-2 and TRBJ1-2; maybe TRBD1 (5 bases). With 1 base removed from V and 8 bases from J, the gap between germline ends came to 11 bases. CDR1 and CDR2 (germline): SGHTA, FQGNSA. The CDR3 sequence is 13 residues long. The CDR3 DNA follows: TGTGCCAGCAGCTTAGTCCGACAGAGAGGCTACACCTTC. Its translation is CASSLVRQRGYTF.

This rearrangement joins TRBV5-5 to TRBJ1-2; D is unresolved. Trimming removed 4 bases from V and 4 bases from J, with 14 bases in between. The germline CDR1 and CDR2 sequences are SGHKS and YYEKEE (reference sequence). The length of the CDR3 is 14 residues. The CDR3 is CASSPPHTSYGYTF. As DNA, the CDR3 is TGTGCCAGCAGCCCGCCTCACACGTCCTATGGCTACACCTTC.

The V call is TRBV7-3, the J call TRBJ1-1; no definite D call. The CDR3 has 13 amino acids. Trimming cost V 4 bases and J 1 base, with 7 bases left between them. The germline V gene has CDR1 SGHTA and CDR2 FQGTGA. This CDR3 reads CASSSAQNTEAFF. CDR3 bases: TGTGCCAGCAGCTCCGCACAGAACACTGAAGCTTTCTTT.

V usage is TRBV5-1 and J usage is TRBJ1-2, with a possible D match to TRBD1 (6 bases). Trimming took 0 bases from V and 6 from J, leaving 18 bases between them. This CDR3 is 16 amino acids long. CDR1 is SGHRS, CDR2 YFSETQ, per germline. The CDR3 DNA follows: TGCGCCAGCAGCTTGGTGGTGTCAGGGGCGGCCGATGGCTACACCTTC. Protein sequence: CASSLVVSGAADGYTF.

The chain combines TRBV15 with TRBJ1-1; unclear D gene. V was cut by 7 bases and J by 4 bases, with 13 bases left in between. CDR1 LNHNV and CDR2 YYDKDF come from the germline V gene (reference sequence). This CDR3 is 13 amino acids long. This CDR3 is CATKLGSATEAFF. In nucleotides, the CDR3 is TGTGCCACCAAACTAGGCTCGGCCACTGAAGCTTTCTTT.

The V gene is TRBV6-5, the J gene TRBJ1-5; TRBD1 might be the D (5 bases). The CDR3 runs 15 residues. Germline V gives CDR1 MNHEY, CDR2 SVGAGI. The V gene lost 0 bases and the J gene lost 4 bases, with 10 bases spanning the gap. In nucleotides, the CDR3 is TGTGCCAGCAGTTACTCGCTTCGGGGGAATCAGCCCCAGCATTTT. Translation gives CASSYSLRGNQPQHF.

The CDR3 loop reads CASNEQGAPSEQFF. The CDR3 region has the DNA TGTGCCAGCAACGAACAGGGGGCGCCGAGTGAGCAGTTCTTC. The chain has TRBV4-2 and TRBJ2-1; 9 bases map to TRBD1. The V and J ends lost 7 bases and 9 bases, in that order; junction bases with no gene match: 10. This CDR3 is built from 14 residues. Looked up from germline, CDR1 is LGHNA and CDR2 is YNFKEQ.

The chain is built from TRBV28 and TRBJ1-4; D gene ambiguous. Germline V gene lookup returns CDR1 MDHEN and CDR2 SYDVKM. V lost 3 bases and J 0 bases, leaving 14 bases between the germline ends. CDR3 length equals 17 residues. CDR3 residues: CASSLARSRATNEKLFF. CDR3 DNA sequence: TGTGCCAGCAGTTTGGCCAGGTCAAGAGCAACTAATGAAAAACTGTTTTTT.

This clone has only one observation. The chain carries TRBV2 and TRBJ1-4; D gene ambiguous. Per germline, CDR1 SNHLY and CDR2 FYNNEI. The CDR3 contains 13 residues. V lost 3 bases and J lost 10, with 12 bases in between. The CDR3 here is CASSDMGSRKLFF. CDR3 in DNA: TGTGCCAGCAGTGATATGGGGAGTCGAAAACTGTTTTTT.

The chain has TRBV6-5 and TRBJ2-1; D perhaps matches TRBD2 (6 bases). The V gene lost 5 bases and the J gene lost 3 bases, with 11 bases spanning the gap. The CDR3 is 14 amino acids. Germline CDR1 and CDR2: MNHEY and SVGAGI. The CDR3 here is CASSQNSGYNEQFF. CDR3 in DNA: TGTGCCAGCAGTCAGAATAGCGGCTACAATGAGCAGTTCTTC.

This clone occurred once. CDR3 coding DNA: TGCGCCAGTGGGGGGACAACTAATGAAAAACTGTTTTTT. Translating gives CASGGTTNEKLFF. The chain uses TRBV5-1 and TRBJ1-4; possibly TRBD1 for D (5 bases). Trimming cost V 8 bases and J 0 bases, with 8 bases left between them. The CDR3 totals 13 residues. From germline, CDR1 is SGHRS and CDR2 YFSETQ.

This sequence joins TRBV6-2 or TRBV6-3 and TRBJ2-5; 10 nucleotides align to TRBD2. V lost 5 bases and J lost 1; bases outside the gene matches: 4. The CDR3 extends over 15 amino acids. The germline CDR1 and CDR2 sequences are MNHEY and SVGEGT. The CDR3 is CASSKGLAAQETQYF. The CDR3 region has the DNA TGTGCCAGCAGTAAAGGACTAGCGGCCCAAGAGACCCAGTACTTC.

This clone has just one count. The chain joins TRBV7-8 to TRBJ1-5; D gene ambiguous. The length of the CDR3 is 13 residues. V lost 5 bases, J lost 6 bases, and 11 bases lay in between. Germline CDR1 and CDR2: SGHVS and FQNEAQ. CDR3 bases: TGTGCCAGCAGCAACCCGACGGGTCAGCCCCAGCATTTT. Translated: CASSNPTGQPQHF.

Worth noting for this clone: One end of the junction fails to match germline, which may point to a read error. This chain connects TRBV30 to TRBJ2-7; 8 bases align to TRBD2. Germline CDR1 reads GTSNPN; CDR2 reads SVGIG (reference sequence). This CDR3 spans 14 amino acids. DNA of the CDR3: TGTGCCTGGCACAAGGCGGGTACCGGGACTAGACCACTTTTC. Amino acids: CAWHKAGTGTRPLF.

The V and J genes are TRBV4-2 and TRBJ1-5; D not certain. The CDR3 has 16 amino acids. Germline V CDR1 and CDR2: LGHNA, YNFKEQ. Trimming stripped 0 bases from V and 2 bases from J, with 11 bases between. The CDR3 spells CASSQEVGAGNQPQHF. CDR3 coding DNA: TGTGCCAGCAGCCAAGAAGTCGGTGCGGGCAATCAGCCCCAGCATTTT.

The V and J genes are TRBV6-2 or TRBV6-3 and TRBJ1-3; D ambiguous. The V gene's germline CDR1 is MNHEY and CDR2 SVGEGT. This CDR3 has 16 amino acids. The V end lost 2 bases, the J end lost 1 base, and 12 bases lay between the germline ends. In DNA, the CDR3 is TGTGCCAGCAGTTACCTTAGATCCGGATCTGGAAACACCATATATTTT. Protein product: CASSYLRSGSGNTIYF.

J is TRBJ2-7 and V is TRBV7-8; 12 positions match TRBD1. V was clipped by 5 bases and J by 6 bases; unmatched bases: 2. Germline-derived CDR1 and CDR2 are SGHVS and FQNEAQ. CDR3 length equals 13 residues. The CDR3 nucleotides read TGTGCCAGCAGCCTGGGACAGGGGGCCGAGCAGTACTTC. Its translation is CASSLGQGAEQYF. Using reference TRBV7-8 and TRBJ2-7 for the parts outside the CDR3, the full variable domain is GAGVSQSPRYKVAKRGQDVALRCDPISGHVSLFWYQQALGQGPEFLTYFQNEAQLDKSGLPSDRFFAERPEGSVSTLKIQRTQQEDSAVYLCASSLGQGAEQYFGPGTRLTVT.

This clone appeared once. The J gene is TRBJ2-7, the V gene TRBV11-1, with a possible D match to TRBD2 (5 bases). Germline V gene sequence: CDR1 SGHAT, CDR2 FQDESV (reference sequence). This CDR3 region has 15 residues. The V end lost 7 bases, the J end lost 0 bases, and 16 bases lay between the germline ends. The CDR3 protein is CASTPTPAVSYEQYF. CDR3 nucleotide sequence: TGTGCCAGCACTCCAACTCCAGCGGTCTCCTACGAGCAGTACTTC. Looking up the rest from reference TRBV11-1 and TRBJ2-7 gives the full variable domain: EAEVAQSPRYKITEKSQAVAFWCDPISGHATLYWYRQILGQGPELLVQFQDESVVDDSQLPKDRFSAERLKGVDSTLKIQPAELGDSAMYLCASTPTPAVSYEQYFGPGTRLTVT.

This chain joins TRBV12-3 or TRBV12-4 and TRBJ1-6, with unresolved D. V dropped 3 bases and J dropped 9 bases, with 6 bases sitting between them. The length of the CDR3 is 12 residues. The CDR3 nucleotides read TGTGCCAGCAGTTTCCCTGGTTCACCCCTCCACTTT. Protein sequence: CASSFPGSPLHF.

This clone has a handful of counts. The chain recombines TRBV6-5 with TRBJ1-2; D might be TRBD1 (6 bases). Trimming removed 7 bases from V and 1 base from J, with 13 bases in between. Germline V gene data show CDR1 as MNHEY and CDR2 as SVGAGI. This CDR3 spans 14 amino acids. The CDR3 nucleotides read TGTGCCAGCACAGGGGCCCCGTTTAACTATGGCTACACCTTC. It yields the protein CASTGAPFNYGYTF.

CDR3 nucleotide sequence: TGTGCCACCCTACAGGGAGAGCCTCTAAGGAACACTGAAGCTTTCTTT. It is translated as CATLQGEPLRNTEAFF. The chain employs TRBV27 and TRBJ1-1; a weak D match, TRBD1 (6 bases). Trimming cost V 10 bases and J 1 base, with 22 bases left between them. The CDR3 contains 16 residues. Germline V gene data show CDR1 as MNHEY and CDR2 as SMNVEV (reference sequence).

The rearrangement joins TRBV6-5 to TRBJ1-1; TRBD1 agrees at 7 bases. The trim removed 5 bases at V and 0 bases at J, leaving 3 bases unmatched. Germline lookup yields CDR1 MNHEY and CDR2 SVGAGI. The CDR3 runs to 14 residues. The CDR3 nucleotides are TGTGCCAGCAGTCCAGACAGGGTGAACACTGAAGCTTTCTTT. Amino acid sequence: CASSPDRVNTEAFF.

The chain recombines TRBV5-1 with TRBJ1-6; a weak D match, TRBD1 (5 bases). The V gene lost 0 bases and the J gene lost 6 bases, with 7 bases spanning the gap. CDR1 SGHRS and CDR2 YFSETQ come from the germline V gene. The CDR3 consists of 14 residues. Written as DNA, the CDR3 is TGCGCCAGCAGCTTGGACAGGACTAATTCACCCCTCCACTTT. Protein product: CASSLDRTNSPLHF.